One TCR beta chain is described in this entry. The antigen is unknown. Via MiXCR, TCRdb re-called the 5' RACE reads, giving one row per CDR3 protein. The table has hundreds of thousands of distinct CDR3 sequences, about 24% seen once. The germline CDR1 and CDR2 sequences are LGHNA and YSLEER. The CDR3 consists of 17 residues. Deletions cut 4 bases from V and 0 bases from J, with 13 bases between. The data are from a study of identical twins. Study outcomes and limitations: Within monozygotic twins, out-of-frame TCR alpha sharing was underestimated by the models.

The same data also went into a second study, on T cells expressing NK-cell markers.

The source material was CD4+ T cells sorted from blood. V gene TRBV4-3 combines with J gene TRBJ2-6, with no clear D. The TCR was taken from a woman aged 18-30 years in good health. This CDR3 is CASSRILQSSGANVLTF. CDR3 sequence (DNA): TGCGCCAGCAGCCGGATCCTTCAGAGCTCTGGGGCCAACGTCCTGACTTTC.